This TCR beta chain was observed in a study of identical twins. General observations from the study: Excess twin sharing in beta out-of-frame sequences was weaker. The study based its conclusions on cross-sectional statistical analysis and did not follow the same donors. It was possible that invariant MAIT and iNKT cells partly confounded the zero-insertion analyses.

The CDR3 has 15 amino acids. Germline-derived CDR1 and CDR2 are MDHEN and SYDVKM. V shed 3 bases and J shed 5 bases, with 16 bases lying between them. TCRdb redid the calling of the 5' RACE reads with MiXCR, one entry per CDR3 protein. Here the sample spans around 960,000 distinct CDR3 sequences, about 12% being singletons. This clonotype has at least ten counts. What it binds is unknown. Separately, the same data were catalogued under a study of yellow fever vaccine responses in identical twins. This second study says: Vaccine-induced T cell responses in twins were reportedly observed to appear partly convergent, partly personalized.

The sequenced material came from PBMCs. The clonotype was recovered from a woman under 30 in good health. The chain carries TRBV28 and TRBJ1-2; TRBD1 might be the D (6 bases). CDR3 bases: TGTGCCAGCAGTTTGCGAAGGGGGTATGCTTATGGCTACACCTTC. Its translation is CASSLRRGYAYGYTF.